This TCR beta chain was recorded in a study of blood T cells in healthy people across ages. Through a sample-barcoded 5' primer and a J-beta primer mix, a second PCR was run for roughly 6 to 12 cycles. From the 5' RACE reads, TCRdb called clonotypes with MiXCR, one entry per CDR3 protein. The sample carries about 900,000 distinct CDR3 sequences, 48% recorded once. This receptor was identified in a man aged 30-40 years in good health. The specimen was blood.

The CDR3: CSASKSGTGENNEQFF. The CDR3 DNA follows: TGCAGTGCTAGCAAATCCGGGACAGGGGAGAACAATGAGCAGTTCTTC. The chain employs TRBV20-1 and TRBJ2-1; 10 bases align to TRBD1. Losses at the gene ends were 3 bases for V and 5 bases for J; bases not matched to a gene: 10. This CDR3 has 16 residues. Looked up from germline, CDR1 is DFQATT and CDR2 is SNEGSKA (reference sequence).